This T cell receptor beta chain stems from a study of T cells after yellow fever vaccination. In making TCR cDNA, 5'RACE template switching added a universal primer site and UMIs to it. TCRdb independently ran MiXCR on the 5' RACE reads; one entry per CDR3 protein. There are a few hundred thousand distinct CDR3 sequences in the sample; approximately 16% occur only once, and roughly 17% lies in the top ten. The V and J ends lost 4 bases and 1 base, in that order; junction bases with no gene match: 8. There are 16 residues in the CDR3. Germline V gives CDR1 SGHRS, CDR2 YFSETQ. Sequenced material: PBMCs, taken more than 4 days after the first yellow fever vaccination. This receptor was obtained from a man between 18 and 35 years old who received the YFV17D yellow fever vaccine. The gene calls are TRBV5-1 and TRBJ2-3, with TRBD2 identical over 8 bases. The DNA of the CDR3 is TGCGCCAGCAGCACATTTAGCGGGGTCGGCACAGATACGCAGTATTTT. Protein: CASSTFSGVGTDTQYF.